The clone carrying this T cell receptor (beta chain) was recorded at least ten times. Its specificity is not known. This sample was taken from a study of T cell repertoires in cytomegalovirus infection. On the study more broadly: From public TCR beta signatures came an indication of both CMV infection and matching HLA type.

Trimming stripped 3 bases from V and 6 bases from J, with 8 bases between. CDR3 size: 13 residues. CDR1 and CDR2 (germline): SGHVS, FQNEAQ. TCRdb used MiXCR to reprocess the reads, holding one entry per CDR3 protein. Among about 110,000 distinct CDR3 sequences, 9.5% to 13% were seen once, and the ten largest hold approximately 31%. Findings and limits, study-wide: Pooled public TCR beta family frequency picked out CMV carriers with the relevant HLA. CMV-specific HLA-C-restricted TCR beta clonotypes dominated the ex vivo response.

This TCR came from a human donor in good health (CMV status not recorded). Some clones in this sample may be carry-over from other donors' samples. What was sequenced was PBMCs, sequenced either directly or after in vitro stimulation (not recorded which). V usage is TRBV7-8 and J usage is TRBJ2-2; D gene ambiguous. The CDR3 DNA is TGTGCCAGCAGCTTGGTAGAAGCCGGGGAGCTGTTTTTT. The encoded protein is CASSLVEAGELFF. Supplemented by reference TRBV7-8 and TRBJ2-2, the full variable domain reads GAGVSQSPRYKVAKRGQDVALRCDPISGHVSLFWYQQALGQGPEFLTYFQNEAQLDKSGLPSDRFFAERPEGSVSTLKIQRTQQEDSAVYLCASSLVEAGELFFGEGSRLTVL.